Following are 26 T cell receptor beta chains from one sample sequenced in a study of blood T cell repertoires in COVID-19 (dated by TCRdb to the early 2020s). Receptors were amplified or captured by the immunoSEQ multiplex PCR assay. The clones in this table, taken by TCRdb from immuneACCESS, are in-frame only. Not every clone is retained; where verified, under half of the shortfall comes from an unresolved V gene, and the cause of the rest is unknown. Within this sample are about 160,000 clones, with over 65% of them counted one time only. The ten most abundant clones make up around 4.3% of the sample. Source material: PBMCs or T cells enriched from blood (not recorded which). The receptors come from a woman aged 45-65 years who had recovered from COVID-19.

The chain joins TRBV5-8 to TRBJ1-2; D may be TRBD1 (6 bases). Germline V CDR1 and CDR2: SGHTS, YDEGEE. The CDR3 is made up of 13 amino acids. The V gene lost 4 bases and the J gene lost 2 bases, with 9 bases spanning the gap. CDR3 sequence reads: CASSPDRNYGYTF. In DNA form, the CDR3 reads TGTGCCAGCAGCCCGGACAGAAACTATGGCTACACCTTC. Looking up the rest from reference TRBV5-8 and TRBJ1-2 gives the full variable domain: EAGVTQSPTHLIKTRGQQATLRCSPISGHTSVYWYQQALGLGLQFLLWYDEGEERNRGNFPPRFSGRQFPNYSSELNVNALELEDSALYLCASSPDRNYGYTFGSGTRLTVV.

The chain joins TRBV18 to TRBJ1-1; maybe TRBD1 (5 bases). V dropped 1 base and J dropped 3 bases, with 12 bases sitting between them. The CDR3 consists of 15 residues. Germline V CDR1 and CDR2: KGHSH, LQKENI. CDR3 sequence: CASSPQWGTDTEAFF. CDR3 coding DNA: TGTGCCAGCTCACCACAGTGGGGCACGGACACTGAAGCTTTCTTT.

The chain is built from TRBV27 and TRBJ1-1; D is possibly TRBD1 (5 bases). The CDR3 totals 12 residues. Looked up from germline, CDR1 is MNHEY and CDR2 is SMNVEV (reference sequence). V was pared by 6 bases and J by 4 bases, with 9 bases between. CDR3 DNA sequence: TGTGCCAGCAGCTTTCAGGGCACTGAAGCTTTCTTT. Translation: CASSFQGTEAFF.

The sample holds a few counts of this clone. The rearrangement uses TRBV19 and TRBJ2-3, with D unresolved. V shed 7 bases and J shed 6 bases, with 8 bases lying between them. CDR3 length: 11 amino acids. The germline gives CDR1 LNHDA, CDR2 SQIVND (reference sequence). The CDR3 region is CASKKRDTQYF. In nucleotides, the CDR3 is TGTGCCAGTAAAAAGCGTGATACGCAGTATTTT. Using reference TRBV19 and TRBJ2-3 for the parts outside the CDR3, the full variable domain is DGGITQSPKYLFRKEGQNVTLSCEQNLNHDAMYWYRQDPGQGLRLIYYSQIVNDFQKGDIAEGYSVSREKKESFPLTVTSAQKNPTAFYLCASKKRDTQYFGPGTRLTVL.

The CDR3 protein is CASSFDRGDTQYF. In nucleotides, the CDR3 is TGTGCCAGCAGCTTTGACAGGGGTGATACGCAGTATTTT. This chain connects TRBV5-4 to TRBJ2-3; TRBD1 agrees at 8 bases. Germline V gene data show CDR1 as SGHNT and CDR2 as YYREEE (reference sequence). The V gene end was trimmed by 2 bases and the J gene end by 6 bases; junction bases not matched to a gene: 2. There are 13 residues in the CDR3. Full variable domain (rest looked up from reference TRBV5-4 and TRBJ2-3): ETGVTQSPTHLIKTRGQQVTLRCSSQSGHNTVSWYQQALGQGPQFIFQYYREEENGRGNFPPRFSGLQFPNYSSELNVNALELDDSALYLCASSFDRGDTQYFGPGTRLTVL.

This clone was seen more than once but under ten times. This sequence joins TRBV10-2 and TRBJ2-3, with TRBD2 matching 9 bases. Germline V gene sequence: CDR1 WSHSY, CDR2 SAAADI. This CDR3 comprises 14 residues. V dropped 5 bases and J dropped 3; count of bases not matched to a gene: 3. As DNA, the CDR3 is TGCGCCAGCAGTCGGCTAGCGGGGACAGATACGCAGTATTTT. Translating gives CASSRLAGTDTQYF.

This chain connects TRBV27 to TRBJ1-1, with 8 bases lining up with TRBD1. The germline V gene encodes CDR1 MNHEY and CDR2 SMNVEV (reference sequence). The CDR3 is 14 residues long. V dropped 7 bases and J dropped 4; count of bases not matched to a gene: 8. The CDR3 loop is CASMDRDRSTEAFF. The CDR3 DNA follows: TGTGCCAGCATGGACAGGGATCGGAGCACTGAAGCTTTCTTT.

The chain combines TRBV5-5 with TRBJ1-5, with 11 bases fitting TRBD1. Unmatched junction bases numbered 9, after V lost 0 bases and J lost 7 bases. Per germline, CDR1 SGHKS and CDR2 YYEKEE (reference sequence). The CDR3 extends over 17 amino acids. The CDR3 DNA reads as TGTGCCAGCAGCTTGGGTGTACTAGGGACAGGGGGACAGCCCCAGCATTTT. It codes for CASSLGVLGTGGQPQHF.

This sequence joins TRBV7-6 and TRBJ1-2; tentative D call: TRBD1 (5 bases). V was clipped by 1 base and J by 4 bases, with 25 bases between them. The CDR3 consists of 19 residues. The germline V gene has CDR1 SGHVS and CDR2 FNYEAQ. The CDR3 DNA is TGTGCCAGCAGCTTAGGTTGGGGCACCGACCTCCCATCCGTCTATGGCTACACCTTC. Its protein product is CASSLGWGTDLPSVYGYTF.

This chain joins TRBV10-3 and TRBJ2-7; 8 bases are a match to TRBD2. Trimming cost V 5 bases and J 3 bases; bases outside gene matches: 6. The germline V gene encodes CDR1 ENHRY and CDR2 SYGVKD. CDR3 length: 14 residues. The CDR3 spells CAISLAGIRYEQYV. In DNA, the CDR3 is TGTGCCATCAGTTTAGCGGGAATTCGCTACGAGCAGTACGTC.

J is TRBJ2-1 and V is TRBV27; no firm D call. The CDR3 runs to 17 residues. Germline V gene data show CDR1 as MNHEY and CDR2 as SMNVEV (reference sequence). V lost 2 bases and J lost 2, with 16 bases in between. DNA for the CDR3: TGTGCCAGCAGTTTAACCCCCCTGGTTAGCACCTACAATGAGCAGTTCTTC. Its protein product is CASSLTPLVSTYNEQFF.

This chain connects TRBV6-5 to TRBJ1-1, with a tentative D call TRBD1 (6 bases). This CDR3 is built from 11 residues. Germline V gene data show CDR1 as MNHEY and CDR2 as SVGAGI. The CDR3: CSTSRGTEAFF. The CDR3 DNA reads as TGTTCCACCTCCAGGGGCACTGAAGCTTTCTTT.

The CDR3 reads CASHLGEGDKAFF. CDR3 bases: TGTGCCTCACATCTGGGCGAGGGAGATAAAGCTTTCTTT. V and J are TRBV2 and TRBJ1-1; D ambiguous. V was clipped by 11 bases and J by 9 bases, with 22 bases between them. Germline V lookup: CDR1 SNHLY, CDR2 FYNNEI. The CDR3 contains 13 residues. The complete variable domain, with remaining parts taken from reference TRBV2 and TRBJ1-1, reads EPEVTQTPSHQVTQMGQEVILRCVPISNHLYFYWYRQILGQKVEFLVSFYNNEISEKSEIFDDQFSVERPDGSNFTLKIRSTKLEDSAMYFCASHLGEGDKAFFGQGTRLTVV.

J is TRBJ2-1 and V is TRBV27, with D perhaps TRBD2 (5 bases). The CDR3 length is 13 residues. The V and J ends lost 6 bases and 11 bases respectively, with 17 bases between them. The germline V gene has CDR1 MNHEY and CDR2 SMNVEV (reference sequence). CDR3 sequence: CASSLFGGPQQFF. Here the CDR3 DNA reads TGTGCCAGCAGCCTCTTCGGCGGGCCCCAGCAGTTCTTC.

V and J are TRBV7-9 and TRBJ2-1, with 8 positions matching TRBD1. The V segment lost 5 bases and the J segment 8 bases; nucleotides outside the gene matches: 8. Germline V lookup: CDR1 SEHNR, CDR2 FQNEAQ (reference sequence). This CDR3 is built from 14 residues. CDR3 DNA sequence: TGTGCCAGCAGCACCCGGACAGGGAGTGATGAGCAGTTCTTC. Translated: CASSTRTGSDEQFF.

The chain links TRBV5-4 to TRBJ1-1; 8 nucleotides line up with TRBD1. The CDR3 is made up of 15 amino acids. Looked up from germline, CDR1 is SGHNT and CDR2 is YYREEE (reference sequence). Losses at the gene ends were 3 bases for V and 2 bases for J; bases not matched to a gene: 6. The CDR3 nucleotides are TGTGCCAGCAGCTCACGGACAGGGAGTAACACTGAAGCTTTCTTT. Amino acids: CASSSRTGSNTEAFF.

This clone was counted once. The chain recombines TRBV28 with TRBJ1-5, with a weak D call TRBD1 (5 bases). V gave up 1 base and J gave up 2 bases, with 9 bases separating them. The CDR3 consists of 15 residues. Germline V gene sequence: CDR1 MDHEN, CDR2 SYDVKM. In DNA form, the CDR3 reads TGTGCCAGCAGTTTATTTCGGGGGGGCAATCAGCCCCAGCATTTT. Protein product: CASSLFRGGNQPQHF.

The chain has TRBV28 and TRBJ1-4; unclear D gene. The CDR3 totals 11 residues. V was trimmed by 2 bases and J by 14 bases, leaving 9 bases between them. Germline CDR1 MDHEN, CDR2 SYDVKM. The CDR3 region has the DNA TGTGCCAGCAGTTTAGGAGCCCGGCTGTTTTTT. This gives the protein CASSLGARLFF.

The chain links TRBV28 to TRBJ1-6; possible D gene TRBD1, 5 bases. Trimming stripped 3 bases from V and 6 bases from J, with 18 bases between. There are 17 residues in the CDR3. Germline V gene lookup returns CDR1 MDHEN and CDR2 SYDVKM. The CDR3 is CASSFRVGQGFNSPLHF. The CDR3 DNA sequence: TGTGCCAGCAGTTTTAGGGTGGGGCAGGGTTTTAATTCACCCCTCCACTTT.

V is TRBV2 and J is TRBJ1-1, with 8 bases that match TRBD1. With V trimmed by 11 bases and J by 0 bases, 2 bases remained unmatched. The CDR3 extends over 12 amino acids. Looked up from germline, CDR1 is SNHLY and CDR2 is FYNNEI. The CDR3 loop is CAGQGLNTEAFF. CDR3 nucleotides: TGTGCCGGACAGGGTTTGAACACTGAAGCTTTCTTT.

With respect to this clone: A clone one base away is much larger, so this may be a read error. The chain joins TRBV28 to TRBJ1-1, with TRBD1 as a possible D gene (6 bases). This CDR3 has 15 residues. Germline CDR1 reads MDHEN; CDR2 reads SYDVKM. Trimming took off 10 bases at V and 5 bases at J, with 23 bases between the two ends. CDR3: CANRPLLGGATEAFF. The CDR3 region has the DNA TGTGCCAACAGACCCCTACTGGGGGGGGCGACTGAAGCTTTCTTT.

CDR3 nucleotides: TGTGCCAGTACTGCGGGACAGGGCGTAGCTGAAGCTTTCTTT. As protein: CASTAGQGVAEAFF. This chain uses TRBV19 with TRBJ1-1, with TRBD1 identical over 9 bases. Germline assignment: CDR1 LNHDA and CDR2 SQIVND (reference sequence). The CDR3 is made up of 14 amino acids. J gave up 6 bases and V 7 bases, and 9 bases lay outside the gene matches.

This clone has a single count. The rearrangement links TRBV7-9 to TRBJ2-5; 7 bases align to TRBD2. Looked up from germline, CDR1 is SEHNR and CDR2 is FQNEAQ (reference sequence). The CDR3 extends over 15 amino acids. Trimming took 5 bases from V and 1 from J; bases not matched to a gene: 7. The CDR3 sequence is CASSRRGDRQETQYF. CDR3 DNA: TGTGCCAGCAGCCGTCGGGGGGACCGCCAAGAGACCCAGTACTTC. The variable domain in full, with the rest retrieved from reference TRBV7-9 and TRBJ2-5, is DTGVSQNPRHKITKRGQNVTFRCDPISEHNRLYWYRQTLGQGPEFLTYFQNEAQLEKSRLLSDRFSAERPKGSFSTLEIQRTEQGDSAMYLCASSRRGDRQETQYFGPGTRLLVL.

This clone occurred a few times. The V call is TRBV10-1, the J call TRBJ1-1; no clear D. The CDR3 consists of 13 residues. Germline V gene sequence: CDR1 WNHNN, CDR2 SYGVQD (reference sequence). The V end lost 3 bases, the J end lost 1 base, and 6 bases lay between the germline ends. This CDR3 is CASSDEKNTEAFF. The CDR3 DNA reads as TGCGCCAGCAGTGATGAGAAGAACACTGAAGCTTTCTTT.

This chain connects TRBV12-3 or TRBV12-4 to TRBJ2-3; no reliable D call. V was pared by 6 bases and J by 0 bases, with 7 bases between. This CDR3 spans 13 amino acids. The CDR3 is CASRIHSTDTQYF. CDR3 in DNA: TGTGCCAGCAGGATACATAGCACAGATACGCAGTATTTT.

The chain couples TRBV4-3 to TRBJ1-2; D is unclear. The germline gives CDR1 LGHNA, CDR2 YSLEER. This CDR3 is built from 14 residues. Trimming stripped 5 bases from V and 0 bases from J, with 10 bases between. CDR3 nucleotides: TGCGCCAGCAGCGCCGACACGGCTAACTATGGCTACACCTTC. Translating gives CASSADTANYGYTF.